The 22 T cell receptor beta chains given below trace back to one sample, sequenced in a study of CD8 T cells in ankylosing spondylitis listed by TCRdb under 2017. What the research found in general, with its limitations: A TCR beta motif made up of roughly eight highly homologous amino acid variants appeared to be characteristic of blood from ankylosing spondylitis patients.

Library prep was done by 5' RACE. Sequencing used an Illumina HiSeq 2500. TCRdb reprocessing: public reads trimmed at Q25 with fastp, clones called with MiXCR, in-frame beta chains kept. CDR3 protein duplicates are merged, each entry listing the most common genes and DNA. The sample yields about 510,000 distinct CDR3 sequences; under 5.5% were counted once. The ten largest clones add up to roughly 3.2% of the sample. The antigens these receptors bind are not known. Material: blood, either unsorted or a sorted T cell fraction (not recorded which). These receptors all come from a male donor with ankylosing spondylitis.

This clonotype was seen repeatedly, ten times or more. This sequence joins TRBV11-2 and TRBJ1-2; D is ambiguous. The V end lost 1 base, the J end lost 4 bases, and 10 bases lay between the germline ends. This CDR3 region has 14 residues. Germline assignment: CDR1 SGHAT and CDR2 FQNNGV. The CDR3 reads CASSLASGPYGYTF. CDR3 DNA: TGTGCCAGCAGCTTAGCGTCAGGCCCCTATGGCTACACCTTC. Complete variable domain (other parts from reference TRBV11-2 and TRBJ1-2): EAGVAQSPRYKIIEKRQSVAFWCNPISGHATLYWYQQILGQGPKLLIQFQNNGVVDDSQLPKDRFSAERLKGVDSTLKIQPAKLEDSAVYLCASSLASGPYGYTFGSGTRLTVV.

This clonotype appeared many times. The chain employs TRBV7-9 and TRBJ1-5; D gene unclear. CDR3 length equals 12 residues. Trimming left V 6 bases short and J 5 bases short, with 8 bases between. CDR1 and CDR2 from the germline V gene are SEHNR and FQNEAQ (reference sequence). Here the CDR3 DNA reads TGTGCCAGCAGTATTAATGATCAGCCCCAGCATTTT. This sequence encodes CASSINDQPQHF.

This clonotype was found many times. J is TRBJ2-5 and V is TRBV5-1; TRBD1 matches at 9 bases. J gave up 10 bases and V 3 bases, and 7 bases lay outside the gene matches. The germline gives CDR1 SGHRS, CDR2 YFSETQ. This CDR3 spans 13 amino acids. CDR3 in amino acids: CASSSGQGRSQYF. CDR3 bases: TGCGCCAGCAGCTCAGGACAGGGGAGAAGCCAGTACTTC.

In this sample, this clonotype turned up many times. The chain recombines TRBV5-1 with TRBJ2-2; D remains ambiguous. CDR3 size: 14 residues. Trimming cost V 0 bases and J 4 bases, with 7 bases left between them. Germline CDR1 SGHRS, CDR2 YFSETQ. The CDR3: CASSLVMGTGELFF. In nucleotides, the CDR3 is TGCGCCAGCAGCTTGGTGATGGGCACCGGGGAGCTGTTTTTT.

This clonotype was seen ten or more times. The chain carries TRBV6-2 or TRBV6-3 and TRBJ2-3; D call uncertain. Trimming cost V 5 bases and J 6 bases, with 18 bases left between them. CDR1 is MNHEY, CDR2 SVGEGT, per germline. The CDR3 runs 15 residues. The CDR3: CASSRPNLGGDTQYF. CDR3 DNA sequence: TGTGCCAGCAGTCGCCCGAACCTGGGCGGCGATACGCAGTATTTT.

This clonotype was detected ten times or more. The rearrangement uses TRBV24-1 and TRBJ2-1, with TRBD1 matching 8 bases. Germline CDR1 KGHDR, CDR2 SFDVKD. The CDR3 loop spans 15 amino acids. V was clipped by 4 bases and J by 7 bases; unmatched bases: 8. CDR3 sequence: CATSDQGQVRNEQFF. In DNA, the CDR3 is TGTGCCACCAGTGACCAGGGACAGGTGCGGAATGAGCAGTTCTTC.

This clonotype is termed medium-sized. The genes are TRBV15 and TRBJ2-1, with D possibly TRBD1 on 5 matching bases. V was trimmed by 1 base and J by 1 base, leaving 8 bases between them. This CDR3 contains 15 residues. Per the germline V gene, CDR1 is LNHNV and CDR2 is YYDKDF (reference sequence). The CDR3 DNA follows: TGTGCCACCAGCAGAGTAGCAGGGTCCTACAATGAGCAGTTCTTC. Amino acids: CATSRVAGSYNEQFF.

The gene calls are TRBV7-9 and TRBJ2-1; D is ambiguous. The V end lost 1 base, the J end lost 8 bases, and 9 bases lay between the germline ends. The CDR3 contains 13 residues. Germline V gene lookup returns CDR1 SEHNR and CDR2 FQNEAQ (reference sequence). The CDR3 protein is CASSLDPSDEQFF. CDR3 DNA sequence: TGTGCCAGCAGCTTAGATCCTTCGGATGAGCAGTTCTTC.

This clonotype was found many times. The rearrangement joins TRBV27 to TRBJ1-1; D remains ambiguous. The germline V and J ends were trimmed by 5 bases and 0 bases, with 13 bases remaining between them. The V gene's germline CDR1 is MNHEY and CDR2 SMNVEV (reference sequence). The CDR3 covers 15 residues. The CDR3 DNA follows: TGTGCCAGCAGTCCCGGTCGTCACCTGAACACTGAAGCTTTCTTT. This translates into CASSPGRHLNTEAFF.

The chain employs TRBV20-1 and TRBJ1-5; the match to TRBD1 covers 9 bases. Germline V gene data show CDR1 as DFQATT and CDR2 as SNEGSKA (reference sequence). This CDR3 has 14 residues. With V trimmed by 1 base and J by 2 bases, 0 bases remained unmatched. DNA of the CDR3: TGCAGTGCTAGAGGACAGGGGGGCAATCAGCCCCAGCATTTT. Amino acid sequence: CSARGQGGNQPQHF.

J is TRBJ2-2 and V is TRBV20-1, with 8 bases aligning to TRBD1. Germline CDR1 is DFQATT and CDR2 is SNEGSKA (reference sequence). Unmatched junction bases numbered 4, after V lost 6 bases and J lost 4 bases. CDR3 length: 13 amino acids. In DNA form, the CDR3 reads TGCAGTGCAAGGACAGGGACCACCGGGGAGCTGTTTTTT. Protein sequence: CSARTGTTGELFF.

This chain connects TRBV9 to TRBJ1-2; D may be TRBD1 (5 bases). Trimming stripped 1 base from V and 7 bases from J, with 14 bases between. CDR1 SGDLS and CDR2 YYNGEE come from the germline V gene. CDR3 length equals 14 residues. CDR3 nucleotide sequence: TGTGCCAGCAGCGTAACCGCGGGGGAGGGTGGCTACACCTTC. Protein: CASSVTAGEGGYTF.

This clonotype turned up a few times. This chain links TRBV7-2 with TRBJ2-1; D may be TRBD2 (6 bases). V was trimmed by 5 bases and J by 6 bases, leaving 14 bases between them. This CDR3 has 14 residues. CDR1 is SGHTA and CDR2 is FQGNSA in the germline V gene. CDR3 in amino acids: CASSPRDFPNEQFF. CDR3 sequence (DNA): TGTGCCAGCAGCCCGCGGGACTTTCCCAATGAGCAGTTCTTC. Based on the CDR3 plus reference TRBV7-2 and TRBJ2-1, the full variable domain is GAGVSQSPSNKVTEKGKDVELRCDPISGHTALYWYRQSLGQGLEFLIYFQGNSAPDKSGLPSDRFSAERTGGSVSTLTIQRTQQEDSAVYLCASSPRDFPNEQFFGPGTRLTVL.

Many counts were recorded for this clonotype. The chain combines TRBV7-2 with TRBJ1-3, with D possibly matching TRBD1 (5 bases). Germline values: CDR1 SGHTA, CDR2 FQGNSA. Deletions cut 4 bases from V and 9 bases from J, with 10 bases between. CDR3 length: 12 residues. In DNA form, the CDR3 reads TGTGCCAGCAGCTCGGGGGAGGGCACCATATATTTT. Protein: CASSSGEGTIYF.

This clonotype was picked up many times. The chain employs TRBV5-6 and TRBJ2-6, with D unclear. V lost 1 base, J lost 4 bases, and 9 bases lay in between. The CDR3 is 15 amino acids. Germline V gene sequence: CDR1 SGHDT, CDR2 YYEEEE. In DNA form, the CDR3 reads TGTGCCAGCAGCTTGATCACTACAGGGGCCAACGTCCTGACTTTC. Residues: CASSLITTGANVLTF.

This clonotype has a handful of counts. J is TRBJ2-7 and V is TRBV7-8, with D perhaps given as TRBD1 or TRBD2 (5 bases each). Trimming removed 4 bases from V and 3 bases from J, with 13 bases in between. There are 14 residues in the CDR3. The germline V gene encodes CDR1 SGHVS and CDR2 FQNEAQ. The CDR3 reads CASSSLRDGYEQYF. The CDR3 DNA sequence: TGTGCCAGCAGCTCTCTCCGGGACGGCTACGAGCAGTACTTC.

The table lists this clonotype with many counts. The rearrangement links TRBV5-1 to TRBJ2-7; D possibly corresponds to TRBD2 (5 bases). Germline CDR1 reads SGHRS; CDR2 reads YFSETQ. This CDR3 comprises 13 residues. The V gene lost 3 bases and the J gene lost 3 bases, with 10 bases spanning the gap. The CDR3 region is CASSYEGNYEQYF. In DNA, the CDR3 is TGCGCCAGCAGCTACGAGGGAAACTACGAGCAGTACTTC.

This clonotype was counted many times. V gene TRBV10-3 combines with J gene TRBJ2-3; 7 bases map to TRBD2. The CDR3 is 15 residues long. After removal of 10 bases from V and 4 bases from J, the junction contained 14 bases not matched to a gene. Germline V lookup: CDR1 ENHRY, CDR2 SYGVKD. CDR3 sequence: CATRLTGGEADTQYF. In DNA form, the CDR3 reads TGTGCCACCCGACTCACGGGGGGAGAGGCAGATACGCAGTATTTT.

Only a few counts were recorded for this clonotype. The chain links TRBV7-2 to TRBJ2-1; D gene unclear. V lost 7 bases and J lost 5, with 18 bases in between. Germline V gene data show CDR1 as SGHTA and CDR2 as FQGNSA. This CDR3 region has 15 residues. The CDR3 protein is CASKRGIMTDNEQFF. CDR3 sequence (DNA): TGTGCCAGCAAACGAGGTATAATGACTGACAATGAGCAGTTCTTC.

In its sample, this clonotype was seen many times. V is TRBV4-3 and J is TRBJ2-3, with 7 bases fitting TRBD1. CDR1 and CDR2 (germline): LGHNA, YSLEER. The CDR3 has 18 residues. After removal of 0 bases from V and 6 bases from J, the junction contained 15 bases not matched to a gene. CDR3 region: CASSQDPRTGRLGDTQYF. The DNA of the CDR3 is TGCGCCAGCAGCCAAGACCCGCGGACAGGCCGCCTTGGGGATACGCAGTATTTT.

This clonotype has ten or more counts. V is TRBV3-1 and J is TRBJ2-5; TRBD2 aligns across 8 bases. Germline V gene sequence: CDR1 LGHDT, CDR2 YNNKEL (reference sequence). The V segment lost 4 bases and the J segment 4 bases; nucleotides outside the gene matches: 5. This CDR3 has 14 amino acids. CDR3 DNA: TGTGCCAGCAGCCTTTCAGCGGGAGCAGAGACCCAGTACTTC. Protein: CASSLSAGAETQYF.

The J gene is TRBJ2-3, the V gene TRBV7-2; D is possibly TRBD1 (5 bases). CDR3 length: 14 residues. The V and J ends lost 5 bases and 6 bases respectively, with 15 bases between them. Germline V gene data show CDR1 as SGHTA and CDR2 as FQGNSA. The CDR3 DNA sequence: TGTGCCAGCAGCGCCCAGGGCGGTGGGGATACGCAGTATTTT. Its protein is CASSAQGGGDTQYF.